These 20 T cell receptor beta chains originate from one sample sequenced in a study of cytotoxic CD8 clonotypes in ibrutinib-treated CLL. This table comes from immunoSEQ multiplex PCR, and its TCRdb copy is limited to in-frame clones, with some not included. The data hold around 330,000 clones, with around 66% observed a single time. The input for sequencing was PBMCs, taken after 36 months of ibrutinib treatment. The receptors were gathered from a human donor with chronic lymphocytic leukemia.

This chain connects TRBV5-4 to TRBJ2-3; TRBD2 matches 12 bases. Looked up from germline, CDR1 is SGHNT and CDR2 is YYREEE (reference sequence). The CDR3 length is 16 residues. V lost 1 base and J lost 6; bases outside the gene matches: 6. The CDR3 loop reads CASSLFTSGGKDTQYF. The CDR3 region has the DNA TGTGCCAGCAGCTTGTTTACTAGCGGGGGGAAGGATACGCAGTATTTT.

The CDR3 sequence: CASSLYWGGQETQYF. In DNA, the CDR3 is TGTGCCAGCAGTTTATATTGGGGCGGTCAAGAGACCCAGTACTTC. The chain carries TRBV28 and TRBJ2-5; TRBD1 might be the D (5 bases). The CDR3 is 15 residues long. Trimming shortened V by 1 base and J by 2 bases, and 11 bases separated the two germline ends. From germline, CDR1 is MDHEN and CDR2 SYDVKM. The whole variable domain, filled in from reference TRBV28 and TRBJ2-5, reads DVKVTQSSRYLVKRTGEKVFLECVQDMDHENMFWYRQDPGLGLRLIYFSYDVKMKEKGDIPEGYSVSREKKERFSLILESASTNQTSMYLCASSLYWGGQETQYFGPGTRLLVL.

The V call is TRBV9, the J call TRBJ2-3; D possibly corresponds to TRBD1 (6 bases). Germline CDR1 is SGDLS and CDR2 is YYNGEE. V lost 0 bases and J lost 0, with 8 bases in between. The CDR3 runs to 15 residues. CDR3 in DNA: TGTGCCAGCAGCGTAGTAACAGGGAGCACAGATACGCAGTATTTT. Its protein is CASSVVTGSTDTQYF.

This chain joins TRBV15 and TRBJ2-5, with 9 bases matching TRBD2. Germline V CDR1 and CDR2: LNHNV, YYDKDF (reference sequence). V gave up 3 bases and J gave up 2 bases; unmatched junction bases: 7. The CDR3 totals 16 residues. The CDR3 nucleotides are TGTGCCACCAGCAGGAGGGAGGCGGGGGGGCAAGAGACCCAGTACTTC. The encoded protein is CATSRREAGGQETQYF.

The chain uses TRBV7-9 and TRBJ2-7; D unresolved. The V gene's germline CDR1 is SEHNR and CDR2 FQNEAQ (reference sequence). With 5 bases removed from V and 1 base from J, the gap between germline ends came to 12 bases. This CDR3 is built from 14 residues. CDR3 protein: CASSPSGFSYEQYF. The CDR3 nucleotides read TGTGCCAGCAGCCCCAGTGGGTTTTCCTACGAGCAGTACTTC. Full variable domain (outside the CDR3, taken from reference TRBV7-9 and TRBJ2-7): DTGVSQNPRHKITKRGQNVTFRCDPISEHNRLYWYRQTLGQGPEFLTYFQNEAQLEKSRLLSDRFSAERPKGSFSTLEIQRTEQGDSAMYLCASSPSGFSYEQYFGPGTRLTVT.

The rearrangement joins TRBV19 to TRBJ2-3, with a weak D call TRBD1 (6 bases). V lost 5 bases and J 0 bases, leaving 15 bases between the germline ends. The CDR3 consists of 16 residues. Germline V CDR1 and CDR2: LNHDA, SQIVND (reference sequence). CDR3 sequence: CASSGRDTKSTDTQYF. The CDR3 bases are TGTGCCAGTAGTGGTCGGGACACTAAAAGCACAGATACGCAGTATTTT.

The chain links TRBV5-6 to TRBJ2-7; D ambiguous. CDR3 length: 14 amino acids. The V and J ends lost 6 bases and 3 bases respectively, with 16 bases between them. The germline V gene has CDR1 SGHDT and CDR2 YYEEEE. The CDR3 here is CASTNGRTDYEQYF. DNA of the CDR3: TGTGCCAGCACCAACGGACGTACAGACTACGAGCAGTACTTC.

This clone was recorded once. This rearrangement joins TRBV25-1 to TRBJ2-1, with 10 bases that match TRBD2. From germline, CDR1 is MGHDK and CDR2 SYGVNS. V lost 8 bases and J lost 3; bases outside the gene matches: 7. CDR3 size: 15 residues. The CDR3 here is CASQNLAGVYNEQFF. For the CDR3, the DNA is TGTGCCAGCCAGAATCTAGCGGGAGTCTACAATGAGCAGTTCTTC.

This clone was found a few times. CDR3 amino acids: CASSELGGFGDEQYF. CDR3 coding DNA: TGTGCCAGCAGCGAGCTAGGGGGCTTCGGGGACGAGCAGTACTTC. The chain links TRBV2 to TRBJ2-7; 7 nucleotides match TRBD1. This CDR3 contains 15 residues. Germline CDR1 and CDR2: SNHLY and FYNNEI. The V segment lost 6 bases and the J segment 5 bases; nucleotides outside the gene matches: 13.

This clone was counted a single time. CDR3 in amino acids: CASSLRVGELFF. CDR3 bases: TGTGCCAGCAGCTTAAGGGTCGGGGAGCTGTTTTTT. The rearrangement joins TRBV7-9 to TRBJ2-2; D is unclear. The CDR3 covers 12 residues. V lost 2 bases, J lost 7 bases, and 5 bases lay in between. Germline values: CDR1 SEHNR, CDR2 FQNEAQ (reference sequence).

The rearrangement links TRBV10-3 to TRBJ2-3; 7 nucleotides align to TRBD2. The V gene's germline CDR1 is ENHRY and CDR2 SYGVKD. The CDR3 contains 14 residues. The V gene end was trimmed by 5 bases and the J gene end by 6 bases; junction bases not matched to a gene: 8. CDR3 residues: CAISSGGSADTQYF. DNA for the CDR3: TGTGCCATCAGTAGTGGCGGGAGTGCCGATACGCAGTATTTT.

This chain connects TRBV5-4 to TRBJ2-1, with D possibly matching TRBD1 (6 bases). V lost 2 bases and J lost 8, with 11 bases in between. The CDR3 extends over 13 amino acids. Germline loops: CDR1 SGHNT, CDR2 YYREEE (reference sequence). CDR3 in amino acids: CASSLQGFYEQFF. The DNA of the CDR3 is TGTGCCAGCAGCTTACAGGGTTTCTATGAGCAGTTCTTC.

The chain couples TRBV27 to TRBJ2-7; no clear D. Trimming pared 5 bases from V and 6 bases from J, leaving 14 bases between. Germline values: CDR1 MNHEY, CDR2 SMNVEV (reference sequence). CDR3 length equals 13 residues. The CDR3 nucleotides read TGTGCCAGCAGTCAAGGGTCCCACGTCGAGCAGTACTTC. Its translation is CASSQGSHVEQYF.

The rearrangement uses TRBV18 and TRBJ2-1, with 8 nucleotides matching TRBD2. V gave up 3 bases and J gave up 7 bases; unmatched junction bases: 8. Germline CDR1 and CDR2: KGHSH and LQKENI. The CDR3 covers 15 residues. The CDR3 nucleotides read TGTGCCAGCTCACCCGTTCCGGGACTAGGTAATGAGCAGTTCTTC. Translated, it gives CASSPVPGLGNEQFF. Looking up the rest from reference TRBV18 and TRBJ2-1 gives the full variable domain: NAGVMQNPRHLVRRRGQEARLRCSPMKGHSHVYWYRQLPEEGLKFMVYLQKENIIDESGMPKERFSAEFPKEGPSILRIQQVVRGDSAAYFCASSPVPGLGNEQFFGPGTRLTVL.

DNA of the CDR3: TGCAGCATGACTAGCCCCCTCACAGATACGCAGTATTTT. This translates into CSMTSPLTDTQYF. V gene TRBV29-1 combines with J gene TRBJ2-3; 7 bases fit TRBD2. Germline assignment: CDR1 SQVTM and CDR2 ANQGSEA. Germline trimming cut 8 bases from V and 2 bases from J; bases unmatched to any gene: 7. The CDR3 is made up of 13 amino acids.

This chain links TRBV19 with TRBJ2-5; the match to TRBD2 covers 10 bases. J was trimmed by 4 bases and V by 3 bases; bases with no gene match: 11. Germline V gene lookup returns CDR1 LNHDA and CDR2 SQIVND (reference sequence). This CDR3 contains 17 residues. The CDR3 region has the DNA TGTGCCAGTAGTATCCTCGCGGCTAGCGGGAGTGTAGAGACCCAGTACTTC. This sequence encodes CASSILAASGSVETQYF.

The rearrangement joins TRBV10-1 to TRBJ2-7, with D perhaps TRBD2 (7 bases). The V gene lost 8 bases and the J gene lost 1 base, with 18 bases spanning the gap. Germline V lookup: CDR1 WNHNN, CDR2 SYGVQD (reference sequence). The CDR3 length is 15 residues. The CDR3: CASPKGGSYSYEQYF. The DNA of the CDR3 is TGCGCCAGCCCCAAGGGGGGGTCTTATTCCTACGAGCAGTACTTC.

The chain's CDR3 is CASSPVLAGHTGELFF. The CDR3 nucleotides read TGTGCCAGCAGCCCTGTCCTAGCGGGTCACACCGGGGAGCTGTTTTTT. The genes are TRBV6-6 and TRBJ2-2, with 8 positions matching TRBD2. The CDR3 is made up of 16 amino acids. The V gene's germline CDR1 is MNHNY and CDR2 SVGAGI (reference sequence). The trim removed 6 bases at V and 3 bases at J, leaving 9 bases unmatched.

The rearrangement links TRBV10-3 to TRBJ1-6; TRBD1 matches 7 bases. After removal of 6 bases from V and 6 bases from J, the junction contained 14 bases not matched to a gene. The CDR3 loop spans 17 amino acids. CDR1 ENHRY and CDR2 SYGVKD come from the germline V gene. CDR3 sequence reads: CAIRGHGYRGGNSPLHF. In DNA, the CDR3 is TGTGCCATCAGGGGACACGGGTACAGGGGAGGTAATTCACCCCTCCACTTT.

The J gene is TRBJ2-1, the V gene TRBV9, with 12 bases identical to TRBD2. Germline trimming cut 4 bases from V and 4 bases from J; bases unmatched to any gene: 6. CDR1 and CDR2 from the germline V gene are SGDLS and YYNGEE. There are 16 residues in the CDR3. CDR3 nucleotide sequence: TGTGCCAGCAGCTCGGGACTAGCGGGTACTTACAATGAGCAGTTCTTC. Amino acid sequence: CASSSGLAGTYNEQFF.